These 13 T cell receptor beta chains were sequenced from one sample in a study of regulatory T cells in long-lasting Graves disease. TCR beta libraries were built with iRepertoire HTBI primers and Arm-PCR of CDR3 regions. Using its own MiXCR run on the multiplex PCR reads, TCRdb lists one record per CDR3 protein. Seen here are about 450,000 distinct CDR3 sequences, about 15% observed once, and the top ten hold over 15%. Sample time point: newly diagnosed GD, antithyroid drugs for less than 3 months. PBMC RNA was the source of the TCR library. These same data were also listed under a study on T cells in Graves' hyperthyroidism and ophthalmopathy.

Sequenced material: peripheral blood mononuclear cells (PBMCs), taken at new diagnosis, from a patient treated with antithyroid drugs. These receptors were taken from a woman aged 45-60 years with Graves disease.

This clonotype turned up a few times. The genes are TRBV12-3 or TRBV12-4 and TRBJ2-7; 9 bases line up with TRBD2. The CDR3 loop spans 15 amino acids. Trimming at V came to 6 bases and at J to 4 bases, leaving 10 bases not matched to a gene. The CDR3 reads CASSPLAGTGYEQYF. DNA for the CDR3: TGTGCCAGCAGCCCCCTAGCGGGAACAGGATACGAGCAGTACTTC.

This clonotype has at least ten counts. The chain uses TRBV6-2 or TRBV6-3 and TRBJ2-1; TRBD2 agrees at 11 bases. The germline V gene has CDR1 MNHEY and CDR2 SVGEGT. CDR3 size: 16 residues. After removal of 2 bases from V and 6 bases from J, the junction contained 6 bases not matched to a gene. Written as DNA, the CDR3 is TGTGCCAGCAGTTACCCCTCTAGCGGGAGGCCCAATGAGCAGTTCTTC. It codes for CASSYPSSGRPNEQFF.

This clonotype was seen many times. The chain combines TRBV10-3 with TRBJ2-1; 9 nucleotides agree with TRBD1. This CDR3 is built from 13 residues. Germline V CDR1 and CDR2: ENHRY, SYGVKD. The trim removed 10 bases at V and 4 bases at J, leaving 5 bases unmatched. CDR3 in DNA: TGTGCCACCGGGGACAGGGAGTACAATGAGCAGTTCTTC. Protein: CATGDREYNEQFF.

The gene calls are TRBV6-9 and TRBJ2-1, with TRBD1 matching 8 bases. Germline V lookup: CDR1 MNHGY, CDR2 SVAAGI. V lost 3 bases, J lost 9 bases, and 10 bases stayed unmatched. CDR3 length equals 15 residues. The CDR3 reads CASSYEAQGVSEQFF. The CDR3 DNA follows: TGTGCCAGCAGTTACGAGGCACAGGGGGTATCTGAGCAGTTCTTC.

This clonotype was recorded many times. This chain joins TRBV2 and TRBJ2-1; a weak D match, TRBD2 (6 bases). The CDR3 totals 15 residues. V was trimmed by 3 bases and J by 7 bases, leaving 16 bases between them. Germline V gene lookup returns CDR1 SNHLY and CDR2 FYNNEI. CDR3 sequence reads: CASSEGRGLGNEQFF. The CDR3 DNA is TGTGCCAGCAGTGAGGGGCGGGGTCTGGGGAATGAGCAGTTCTTC.

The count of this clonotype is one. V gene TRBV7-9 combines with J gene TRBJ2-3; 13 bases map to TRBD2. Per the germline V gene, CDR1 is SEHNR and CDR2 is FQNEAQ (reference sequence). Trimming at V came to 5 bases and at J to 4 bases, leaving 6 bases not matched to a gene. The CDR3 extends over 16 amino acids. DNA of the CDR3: TGTGCCAGCAGCCCATTACTAGCGGGGGGGGCAGATACGCAGTATTTT. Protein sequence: CASSPLLAGGADTQYF.

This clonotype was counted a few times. CDR3 residues: CSARGQLQGPQHF. CDR3 in DNA: TGCAGTGCTAGAGGACAGCTCCAAGGGCCCCAGCATTTT. J is TRBJ1-5 and V is TRBV20-1; a possible D gene is TRBD1 (5 bases). Trimming took off 1 base at V and 9 bases at J, with 13 bases between the two ends. The CDR3 has 13 residues. Germline V gene data show CDR1 as DFQATT and CDR2 as SNEGSKA (reference sequence).

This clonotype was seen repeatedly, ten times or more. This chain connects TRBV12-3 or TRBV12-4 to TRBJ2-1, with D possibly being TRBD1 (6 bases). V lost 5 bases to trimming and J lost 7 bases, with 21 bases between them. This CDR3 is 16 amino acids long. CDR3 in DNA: TGTGCCAGCAGTCCTACACAGGGCGGTTATGGGAATGAGCAGTTCTTC. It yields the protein CASSPTQGGYGNEQFF.

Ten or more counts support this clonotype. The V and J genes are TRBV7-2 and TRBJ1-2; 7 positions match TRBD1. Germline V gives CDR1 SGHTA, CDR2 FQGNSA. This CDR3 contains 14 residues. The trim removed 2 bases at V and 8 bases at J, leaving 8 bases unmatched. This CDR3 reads CASSLWDSLGGYTF. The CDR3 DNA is TGTGCCAGCAGCTTATGGGACAGCCTCGGGGGCTACACCTTC.

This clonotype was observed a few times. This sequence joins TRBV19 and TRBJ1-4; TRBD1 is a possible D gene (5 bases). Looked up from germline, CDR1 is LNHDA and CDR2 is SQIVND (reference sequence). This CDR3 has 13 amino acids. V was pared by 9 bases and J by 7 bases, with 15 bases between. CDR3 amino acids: CASGDQGVEKLFF. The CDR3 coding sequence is TGTGCCAGCGGGGACCAAGGGGTTGAAAAACTGTTTTTT.

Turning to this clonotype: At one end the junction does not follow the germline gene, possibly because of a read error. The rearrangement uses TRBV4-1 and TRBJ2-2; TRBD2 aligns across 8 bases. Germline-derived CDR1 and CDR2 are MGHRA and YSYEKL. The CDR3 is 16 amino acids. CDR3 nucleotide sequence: TGCGCCAGCAGTCAAGGTCTCACTAGCGGCTTAAGGGAGCTGTTTTTT. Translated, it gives CASSQGLTSGLRELFF.

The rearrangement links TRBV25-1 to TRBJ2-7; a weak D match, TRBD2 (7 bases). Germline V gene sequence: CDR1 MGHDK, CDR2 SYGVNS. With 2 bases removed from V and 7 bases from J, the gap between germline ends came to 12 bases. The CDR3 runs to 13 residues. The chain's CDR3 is CASSEQGREEQYF. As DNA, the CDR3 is TGTGCCAGCAGTGAACAGGGGCGGGAGGAGCAGTACTTC.

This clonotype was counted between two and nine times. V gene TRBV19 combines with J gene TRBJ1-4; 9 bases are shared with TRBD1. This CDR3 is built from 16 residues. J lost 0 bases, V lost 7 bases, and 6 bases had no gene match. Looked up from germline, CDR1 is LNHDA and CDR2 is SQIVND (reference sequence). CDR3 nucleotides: TGTGCCAGTAACCCGGGACAGGGTCCAACTAATGAAAAACTGTTTTTT. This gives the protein CASNPGQGPTNEKLFF.